Sequencing of this TCR beta chain was carried out in a study of cytotoxic CD8 clonotypes in ibrutinib-treated CLL. Findings and caveats of the study: Whereas clonality rose at ibrutinib response, it declined toward baseline at progression. Starting clonality was above that of age-matched healthy donors and tracked circulating CD8+ T-cell counts. Public clonotypes were uncommon and contracted or stayed stable on treatment.

A remark on this clone: The antigen remains unidentified.

The CDR3 length is 13 residues. Germline values: CDR1 MDHEN, CDR2 SYDVKM. Trimming removed 7 bases at V and 7 bases at J, with 16 bases between. Target depth was 1 in 200,000 to 1 in 1 million T cells, about 10x per clonotype. Produced via immunoSEQ multiplex PCR; TCRdb's table is partial and in-frame only. The sample records about 68,000 clones, more than 60% being singletons. This chain connects TRBV28 to TRBJ1-2, with D unresolved. This specimen consisted of PBMCs, obtained after 12 months of ibrutinib treatment. The TCR sequence derives from a human donor with chronic lymphocytic leukemia. In DNA, the CDR3 is TGTGCCAGCACCGAACTTACTCCCGGTGGCTACACCTTC. This sequence encodes CASTELTPGGYTF.